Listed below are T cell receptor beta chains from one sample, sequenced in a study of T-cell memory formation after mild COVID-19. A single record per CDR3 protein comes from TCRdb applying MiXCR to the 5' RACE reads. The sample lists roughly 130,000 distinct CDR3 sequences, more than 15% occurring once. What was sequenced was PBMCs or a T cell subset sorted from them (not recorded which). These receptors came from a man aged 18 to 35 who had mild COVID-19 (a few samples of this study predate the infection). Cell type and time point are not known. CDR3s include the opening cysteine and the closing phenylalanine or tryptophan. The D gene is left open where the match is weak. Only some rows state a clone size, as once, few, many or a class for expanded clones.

TGTGCCAGCAGTGAGCCCAGACTGGCGGGGAATTTGGGCACAGATACGCAGTATTTT,CASSEPRLAGNLGTDTQYF,.,few,TRBJ2-3,TRBV6-4
TGTGCCAGCAGCGGAGGGGTATCTGGAAACACCATATATTTT,CASSGGVSGNTIYF,.,few,TRBJ1-3,TRBV9
TGTGCCAGCAGTTATAATAGGTGGACTGAAGCTTTCTTT,CASSYNRWTEAFF,.,few,TRBJ1-1,TRBV6-5
TGCGCCAGCAGCCGAGAGCCCGGCGGCGGGGGGGCCCGGTACGAGCAGTACTTC,CASSREPGGGGARYEQYF,TRBD2,few,TRBJ2-7,TRBV4-1
TGTGCCAGCTTTACGGGGGTGGCTTCCTACAATGAGCAGTTCTTC,CASFTGVASYNEQFF,.,.,TRBJ2-1,TRBV28
TGTGCCAGCAGCGGACCGTGGCGGGGAGCAGATACGCAGTATTTT,CASSGPWRGADTQYF,.,.,TRBJ2-3,TRBV9
TGTGCCAGCAGCTTGGGTGAAGGAAACACCATATATTTT,CASSLGEGNTIYF,.,.,TRBJ1-3,TRBV7-9
TGCGCCAGCAGCTCGGGACTAGCGGGGGTAGATACGCAGTATTTT,CASSSGLAGVDTQYF,TRBD2,.,TRBJ2-3,TRBV5-1
TGTGCCAGCAGATACCTAGCGGAGGGGGGGCACAATGAGCAGTTCTTC,CASRYLAEGGHNEQFF,.,once,TRBJ2-1,TRBV6-2/TRBV6-3
TGCAGCGTCACAGGGGCGGACACTGAAGCTTTCTTT,CSVTGADTEAFF,TRBD1,few,TRBJ1-1,TRBV29-1
TGTGCCAGCACCTTCGACGGACGAGGGGCCTACGAGCAGTACTTC,CASTFDGRGAYEQYF,.,.,TRBJ2-7,TRBV6-6
TGTGCCAGCACACTGGAGGGGGCAACAGATACGCAGTATTTT,CASTLEGATDTQYF,.,many,TRBJ2-3,TRBV7-9
TGTGCCAGCAGGATTGGGACAGGCCAACAGCCCCAGCATTTT,CASRIGTGQQPQHF,TRBD1,few,TRBJ1-5,TRBV12-3/TRBV12-4
TGCGCCAGCAGCTTCGGGGCCGCGAACACCGGGGAGCTGTTTTTT,CASSFGAANTGELFF,.,few,TRBJ2-2,TRBV5-1
TGTGCCAGCAGCCACCGTGACTATGGCTACACCTTC,CASSHRDYGYTF,.,.,TRBJ1-2,TRBV4-2
TGTGCCAGCCGACTGGGCAACTATGGCTACACCTTC,CASRLGNYGYTF,.,.,TRBJ1-2,TRBV28
TGTGCCAGCAGTTTAGTAGAGAGGCCGGGTGATACGCAGTATTTT,CASSLVERPGDTQYF,.,.,TRBJ2-3,TRBV12-3/TRBV12-4
TGTGCCAGCAGTCGGGGGGGCGGAGAGCTGTTTTTT,CASSRGGGELFF,TRBD2,.,TRBJ2-2,TRBV12-3/TRBV12-4
TGTGCCAGCAGTACCGGGAATGGGGTAAACATTCAGTACTTC,CASSTGNGVNIQYF,.,few,TRBJ2-4,TRBV7-2
TGTGCCAGCAGTGAAGCGTGGGTCGGCAATGAGCAGTTCTTC,CASSEAWVGNEQFF,.,.,TRBJ2-1,TRBV2
TGTGCCAGCAGTGTTACTAGAAGGGCTTTCTACGAGCAGTACTTC,CASSVTRRAFYEQYF,.,few,TRBJ2-7,TRBV6-4
TGTGCCAGCAGTTATGAGCCGGGTTTCAATGAGCAGTTCTTC,CASSYEPGFNEQFF,.,few,TRBJ2-1,TRBV6-5
TGTGCCAGCAGTGAAGCGCCGGGGGGGTACACTGAAGCTTTCTTT,CASSEAPGGYTEAFF,.,.,TRBJ1-1,TRBV6-1
TGCAGTGCACGTAGCGGGGGACCATCCTACAATGAGCAGTTCTTC,CSARSGGPSYNEQFF,TRBD2,.,TRBJ2-1,TRBV20-1
TGTGCCAGCACGAGGGACCAAGAGACCCAGTACTTC,CASTRDQETQYF,.,.,TRBJ2-5,TRBV9
TGTGCCAGCAGCCTCGTCACAGGGTCGTCGGACACTGAAGCTTTCTTT,CASSLVTGSSDTEAFF,.,few,TRBJ1-1,TRBV4-2
TGCAGCGTGAAGGGGACGGCTGAAGCTTTCTTT,CSVKGTAEAFF,.,.,TRBJ1-1,TRBV29-1
TGTGCCAGCAGCCAGACTAGAGGGGCGACAGATACGCAGTATTTT,CASSQTRGATDTQYF,.,.,TRBJ2-3,TRBV7-2
TGTGCCACCAGCAGGGGGACGTTAGTTAATGAAAAACTGTTTTTT,CATSRGTLVNEKLFF,.,.,TRBJ1-4,TRBV15
TGTGCCAGTAGTACTCGGGCTGGCCGGTTAATACAAGAGACCCAGTACTTC,CASSTRAGRLIQETQYF,.,few,TRBJ2-5,TRBV19
TGCAGTGCGCCTCGTGCGGGACTCGACGGCACAGATACGCAGTATTTT,CSAPRAGLDGTDTQYF,.,many,TRBJ2-3,TRBV20-1
TGTGCCACCAGCAGAGGATATGGCTACACCTTC,CATSRGYGYTF,.,few,TRBJ1-2,TRBV15
TGCAGCGTCGGCTGGGCCAACGTCCTGACTTTC,CSVGWANVLTF,.,.,TRBJ2-6,TRBV29-1
TGTGCCAGCAGCTTGAACAGGGGCTACGAGCAGTACTTC,CASSLNRGYEQYF,TRBD1,few,TRBJ2-7,TRBV7-3
TGCGCCAGCAGCTCGGGACTAGCGGAGGCAGATACGCAGTATTTT,CASSSGLAEADTQYF,TRBD2,few,TRBJ2-3,TRBV5-1